One sample yielded the 8 T cell receptor beta chains listed below, sequenced in a study of breast tumors, draining lymph nodes, adjacent tissues listed by TCRdb under 2016. Lymph node samples came from the axillary draining lymph nodes of breast cancer patients. To prepare the library, multiplex PCR was applied. The sequencer listed for this sample is Illumina HiSeq 2000. TCRdb itself trimmed the public reads at Q25 with fastp, ran MiXCR and retained productive beta chains. All rows with the same CDR3 protein become a single entry with the most common DNA and genes. Within this sample are 200,000 or so distinct CDR3 sequences, with approximately 33% of them counted one time only. Roughly 4% of the sample is in the top ten clones. The sample was axillary lymph node tissue. All receptors come from a female donor with breast cancer. Some clones in this sample may be carry-over from other donors' samples.

This chain joins TRBV6-1 and TRBJ1-2; 7 bases match TRBD1. The V and J ends lost 2 bases and 7 bases, in that order; junction bases with no gene match: 13. This CDR3 contains 16 residues. Germline lookup yields CDR1 MNHNS and CDR2 SASEGT. This CDR3 reads CASSENYQGGPGGYTF. The CDR3 nucleotides read TGTGCCAGCAGTGAAAATTATCAGGGGGGCCCAGGTGGCTACACCTTC.

This clonotype has ten or more counts. The chain uses TRBV20-1 and TRBJ2-7; TRBD2 matches at 9 bases. The ends lost 8 bases at V and 6 bases at J; junction bases unmatched: 14. This CDR3 has 14 residues. The germline V gene has CDR1 DFQATT and CDR2 SNEGSKA (reference sequence). The DNA for the CDR3 is TGCAGTCCTAAGAGCGGGGGGCGGGCTGCCGAGCAGTACTTC. Its translation: CSPKSGGRAAEQYF.

This clonotype appeared many times. The CDR3 here is CASSPGDRGYLGGYTF. The CDR3 coding sequence is TGTGCCAGCAGCCCAGGGGACAGGGGGTACCTGGGTGGCTACACCTTC. J is TRBJ1-2 and V is TRBV5-6, with 11 bases lining up with TRBD1. With V trimmed by 4 bases and J by 7 bases, 12 bases remained unmatched. Germline assignment: CDR1 SGHDT and CDR2 YYEEEE. There are 16 residues in the CDR3.

This clonotype was seen a handful of times. This sequence joins TRBV6-1 and TRBJ1-2; D is undetermined. In germline, CDR1 is MNHNS, CDR2 SASEGT. The CDR3 spans 15 residues. V lost 4 bases and J lost 4, with 16 bases in between. The DNA for the CDR3 is TGTGCCAGCAGTGCCCCCGAGGAGGGTTTCTATGGCTACACCTTC. It specifies CASSAPEEGFYGYTF.

The chain links TRBV9 to TRBJ1-1; 10 bases match TRBD1. Losses at the gene ends were 4 bases for V and 1 base for J; bases not matched to a gene: 4. The length of the CDR3 is 15 residues. The germline CDR1 and CDR2 sequences are SGDLS and YYNGEE. The CDR3 DNA reads TGTGCCAGCAGCCCTGGACAGGGGGGGAACACTGAAGCTTTCTTT. This gives the protein CASSPGQGGNTEAFF. The whole variable domain, remainder taken from reference TRBV9 and TRBJ1-1, is DSGVTQTPKHLITATGQRVTLRCSPRSGDLSVYWYQQSLDQGLQFLIQYYNGEERAKGNILERFSAQQFPDLHSELNLSSLELGDSALYFCASSPGQGGNTEAFFGQGTRLTVV.

This sequence joins TRBV5-1 and TRBJ1-2; 11 bases match TRBD1. CDR1 and CDR2 from the germline V gene are SGHRS and YFSETQ. The CDR3 has 13 residues. Trimming cost V 4 bases and J 6 bases; bases outside gene matches: 2. CDR3 amino acids: CASSRGQGDGYTF. CDR3 DNA sequence: TGCGCCAGCAGCAGGGGACAGGGGGATGGCTACACCTTC.

There are many counts of this clonotype. V and J are TRBV19 and TRBJ2-1, with 10 nucleotides matching TRBD1. Germline values: CDR1 LNHDA, CDR2 SQIVND (reference sequence). The CDR3 totals 15 residues. Losses at the gene ends were 4 bases for V and 2 bases for J; bases not matched to a gene: 2. In DNA form, the CDR3 reads TGTGCCAGTAGTACCGACAGGGGGCCCTACAATGAGCAGTTCTTC. It translates to CASSTDRGPYNEQFF.

This clonotype was detected a few times. The chain uses TRBV18 and TRBJ1-3; D is uncertain. The germline V gene has CDR1 KGHSH and CDR2 LQKENI. The CDR3 extends over 15 amino acids. V lost 3 bases, J lost 4 bases, and 13 bases lay in between. In nucleotides, the CDR3 is TGTGCCAGCTCACCCCGGGCCACGGGGGGAAACACCATATATTTT. Its translation: CASSPRATGGNTIYF.